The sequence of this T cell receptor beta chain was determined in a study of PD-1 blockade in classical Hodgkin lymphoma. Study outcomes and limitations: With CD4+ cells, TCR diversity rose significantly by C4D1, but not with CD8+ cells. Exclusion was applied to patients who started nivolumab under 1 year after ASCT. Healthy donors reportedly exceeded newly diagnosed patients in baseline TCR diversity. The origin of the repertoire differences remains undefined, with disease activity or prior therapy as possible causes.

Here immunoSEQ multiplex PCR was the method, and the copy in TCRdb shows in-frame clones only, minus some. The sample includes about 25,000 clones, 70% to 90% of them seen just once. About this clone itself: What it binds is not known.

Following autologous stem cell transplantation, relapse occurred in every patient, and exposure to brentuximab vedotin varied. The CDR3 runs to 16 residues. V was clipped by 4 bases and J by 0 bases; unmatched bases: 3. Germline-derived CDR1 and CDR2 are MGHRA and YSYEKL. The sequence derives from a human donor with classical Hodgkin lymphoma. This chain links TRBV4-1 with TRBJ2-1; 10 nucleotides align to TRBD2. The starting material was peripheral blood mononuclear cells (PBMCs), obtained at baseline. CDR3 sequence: CASSLAGGLSYNEQFF. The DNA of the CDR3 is TGCGCCAGCAGCCTAGCGGGGGGTCTCTCCTACAATGAGCAGTTCTTC.